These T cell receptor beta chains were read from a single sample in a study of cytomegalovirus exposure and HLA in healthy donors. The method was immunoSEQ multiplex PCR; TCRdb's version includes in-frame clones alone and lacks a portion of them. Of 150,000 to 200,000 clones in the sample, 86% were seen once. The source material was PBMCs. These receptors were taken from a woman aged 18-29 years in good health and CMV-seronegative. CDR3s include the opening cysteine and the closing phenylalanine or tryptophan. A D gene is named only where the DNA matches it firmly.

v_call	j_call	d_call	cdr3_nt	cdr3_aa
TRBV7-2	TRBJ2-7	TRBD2	TGTGCCAGCAGCCCAGGGACTAGCGTAGACTTC	CASSPGTSVDF
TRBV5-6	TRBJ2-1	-	TGTGCCAGCAGCATTCCCGGGACACTGAACAATGAGCAGTTCTTC	CASSIPGTLNNEQFF
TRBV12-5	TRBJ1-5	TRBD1	TGTGCTAGTGGCTCCTACAGACAGGGGAGCAATCAGCCCCAGCATTTT	CASGSYRQGSNQPQHF
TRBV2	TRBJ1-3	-	TGTGCCAGCAGACCTAACAGCTCTGGAAACACCATATATTTT	CASRPNSSGNTIYF
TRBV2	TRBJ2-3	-	TGTGCCAGCAGTGTCCCGTTGACAGATACGCAGTATTTT	CASSVPLTDTQYF
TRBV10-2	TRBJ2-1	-	TGCGCCAGCAGTGGCGGGGAGACGCCATCCTACAATGAGCAGTTCTTC	CASSGGETPSYNEQFF
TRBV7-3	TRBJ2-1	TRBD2	TGTGCCAGCAGCTTAAATAAGATAGGCCTAGCGGGATTCAGTGAGCAGTTCTTC	CASSLNKIGLAGFSEQFF
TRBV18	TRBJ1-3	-	TGTGCCAGCTCACCACCCCCGGGGGACTCTGGAAACACCATATATTTT	CASSPPPGDSGNTIYF
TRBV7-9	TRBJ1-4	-	TGTGCCAGCAGCTTGAGGACAGCCGACGTAGCTAATGAAAAACTGTTTTTT	CASSLRTADVANEKLFF
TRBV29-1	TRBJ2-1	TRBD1	TGCAGCGTGATGACAGGGGGCTCCTACAATGAGCAGTTCTTC	CSVMTGGSYNEQFF
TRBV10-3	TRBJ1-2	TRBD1	TGTGCCATCACCGACGGACAGGGGAGAGGCTACACCTTC	CAITDGQGRGYTF
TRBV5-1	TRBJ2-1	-	TGCGCCAGCAGCTTGTCTAGGTTAAATGAGCAGTTCTTC	CASSLSRLNEQFF
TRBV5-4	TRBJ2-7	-	TGTGCCAGCAGCTTTTTTGAGGGCAGGACCAGCTCCTACGAGCAGTACTTC	CASSFFEGRTSSYEQYF
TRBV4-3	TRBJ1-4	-	TGCGCCAGCAGCCAAGAAGGGGCCAATGAAAAACTGTTTTTT	CASSQEGANEKLFF
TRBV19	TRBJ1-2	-	TGTGCCAGTACACCGAGACAGGAAGGTTCTGGCTACACCTTC	CASTPRQEGSGYTF